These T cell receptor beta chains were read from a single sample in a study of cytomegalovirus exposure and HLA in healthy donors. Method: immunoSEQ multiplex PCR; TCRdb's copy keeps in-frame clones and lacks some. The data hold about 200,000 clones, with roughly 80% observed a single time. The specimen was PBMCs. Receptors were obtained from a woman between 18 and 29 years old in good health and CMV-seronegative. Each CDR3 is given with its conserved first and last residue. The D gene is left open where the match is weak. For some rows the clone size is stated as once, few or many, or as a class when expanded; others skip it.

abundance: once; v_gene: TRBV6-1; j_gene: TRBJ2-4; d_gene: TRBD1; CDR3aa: CASLATGANIQYF; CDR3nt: TGTGCCAGCCTTGCGACAGGGGCCAACATTCAGTACTTC
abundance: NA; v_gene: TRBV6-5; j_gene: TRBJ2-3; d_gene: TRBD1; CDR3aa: CASSPGGTGNPTQYF; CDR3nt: TGTGCCAGCAGCCCCGGGGGGACAGGGAACCCTACGCAGTATTTT
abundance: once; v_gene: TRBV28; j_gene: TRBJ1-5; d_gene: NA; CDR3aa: CASSPNRVQPQHF; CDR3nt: TGTGCCAGCAGTCCCAATCGGGTTCAGCCCCAGCATTTT
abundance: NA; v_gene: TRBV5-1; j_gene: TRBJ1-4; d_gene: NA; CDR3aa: CASSSTGATNEKLFF; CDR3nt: TGCGCCAGCAGCTCGACTGGAGCAACTAATGAAAAACTGTTTTTT
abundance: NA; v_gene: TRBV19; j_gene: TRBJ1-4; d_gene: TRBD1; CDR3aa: CASSIVSGGAFGEKLFF; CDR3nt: TGTGCCAGTAGTATTGTGTCAGGGGGCGCGTTTGGCGAAAAACTGTTTTTT
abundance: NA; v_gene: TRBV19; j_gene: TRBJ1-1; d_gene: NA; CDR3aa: CASSTSGRMNTEAFF; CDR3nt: TGTGCCAGTAGTACCTCAGGGCGGATGAACACTGAAGCTTTCTTT
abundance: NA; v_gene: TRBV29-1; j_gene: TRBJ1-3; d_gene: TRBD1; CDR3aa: CSVTDRTLMSSGNTIYF; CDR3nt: TGCAGCGTTACGGACAGGACTTTGATGAGTTCTGGAAACACCATATATTTT
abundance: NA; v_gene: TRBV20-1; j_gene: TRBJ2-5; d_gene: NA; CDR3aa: CSASGLGGQYF; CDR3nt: TGCAGTGCTAGTGGCCTTGGGGGGCAGTACTTC
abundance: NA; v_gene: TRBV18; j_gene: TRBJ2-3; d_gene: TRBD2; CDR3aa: CASSPFREGSTQYF; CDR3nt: TGTGCCAGCTCACCATTCAGGGAGGGAAGTACGCAGTATTTT
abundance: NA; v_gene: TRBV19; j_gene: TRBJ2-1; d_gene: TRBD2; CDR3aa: CASSPLAGGVNEQFF; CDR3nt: TGTGCCAGTAGTCCACTAGCGGGAGGTGTAAATGAGCAGTTCTTC
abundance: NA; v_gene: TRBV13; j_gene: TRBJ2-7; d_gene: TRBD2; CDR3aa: CASSAGTSGRRAQDEQYF; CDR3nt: TGTGCCAGCAGCGCCGGGACTAGCGGGAGGCGGGCTCAGGACGAGCAGTACTTC
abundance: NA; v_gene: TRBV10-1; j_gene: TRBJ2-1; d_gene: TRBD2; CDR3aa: CASSETSGSGNEQFF; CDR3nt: TGCGCCAGCAGTGAAACTAGCGGGAGTGGGAATGAGCAGTTCTTC
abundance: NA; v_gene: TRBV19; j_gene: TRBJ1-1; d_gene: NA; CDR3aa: CASSFGGFNEAFF; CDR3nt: TGTGCCAGTAGTTTTGGCGGGTTTAATGAAGCTTTCTTT
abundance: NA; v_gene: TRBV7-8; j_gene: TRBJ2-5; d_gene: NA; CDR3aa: CASSLGGVGVRETQYF; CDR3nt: TGTGCCAGCAGCTTAGGGGGGGTGGGAGTCAGGGAGACCCAGTACTTC
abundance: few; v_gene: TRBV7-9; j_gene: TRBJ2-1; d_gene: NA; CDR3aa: CASSHETSSNEQFF; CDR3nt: TGTGCCAGCAGCCATGAAACTAGTTCGAATGAGCAGTTCTTC
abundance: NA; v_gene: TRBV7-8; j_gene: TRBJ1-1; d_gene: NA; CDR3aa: CASSSRLSGPEAFF; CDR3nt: TGTGCCAGCAGCTCGCGCCTATCAGGGCCTGAAGCTTTCTTT
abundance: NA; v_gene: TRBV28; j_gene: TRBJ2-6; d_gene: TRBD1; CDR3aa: CASRPGTAISGANVLTF; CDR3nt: TGTGCCAGCAGGCCCGGGACAGCGATCTCTGGGGCCAACGTCCTGACTTTC
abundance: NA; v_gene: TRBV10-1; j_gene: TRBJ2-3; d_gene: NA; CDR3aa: CASSEERQLTDTQYF; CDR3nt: TGCGCCAGCAGTGAAGAGCGGCAACTCACAGATACGCAGTATTTT
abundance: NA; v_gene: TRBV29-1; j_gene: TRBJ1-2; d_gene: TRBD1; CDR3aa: CSTRDRQIKPNYGYTF; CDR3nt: TGCAGCACCCGGGACAGACAAATTAAACCTAACTATGGCTACACCTTC
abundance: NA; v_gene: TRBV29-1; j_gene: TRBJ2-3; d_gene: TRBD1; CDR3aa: CSVEGRDSFLDVDTQYF; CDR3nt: TGCAGCGTTGAAGGCCGGGACAGCTTTCTAGACGTGGATACGCAGTATTTT
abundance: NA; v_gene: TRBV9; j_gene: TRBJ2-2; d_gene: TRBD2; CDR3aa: CASSALAVANTGELFF; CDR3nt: TGTGCCAGCAGCGCGCTAGCGGTAGCGAACACCGGGGAGCTGTTTTTT
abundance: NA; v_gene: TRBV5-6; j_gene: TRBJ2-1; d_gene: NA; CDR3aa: CASSFGTSSYNEQFF; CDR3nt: TGTGCCAGCAGCTTTGGCACCAGCTCCTACAATGAGCAGTTCTTC
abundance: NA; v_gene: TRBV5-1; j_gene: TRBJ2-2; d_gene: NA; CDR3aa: CASRATVTGELFF; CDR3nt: TGCGCCAGCAGAGCTACAGTTACCGGGGAGCTGTTTTTT
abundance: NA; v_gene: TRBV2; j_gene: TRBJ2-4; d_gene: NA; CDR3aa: CASRGADDIQYF; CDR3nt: TGTGCCAGCCGGGGGGCGGATGACATTCAGTACTTC
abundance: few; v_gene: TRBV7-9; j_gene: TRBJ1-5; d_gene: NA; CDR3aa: CASSHREGSNQPQHF; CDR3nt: TGTGCCAGCAGCCATCGAGAGGGCAGCAATCAGCCCCAGCATTTT
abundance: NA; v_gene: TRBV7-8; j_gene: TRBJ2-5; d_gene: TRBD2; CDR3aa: CASSFRLAGGPGQETQYF; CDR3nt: TGTGCCAGCAGCTTCCGACTAGCGGGAGGGCCGGGCCAAGAGACCCAGTACTTC
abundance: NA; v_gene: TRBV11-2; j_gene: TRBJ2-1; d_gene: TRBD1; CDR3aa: CASSFTRQGGEGYNEQFF; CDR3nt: TGTGCCAGCAGCTTCACCCGGCAAGGGGGCGAGGGGTACAATGAGCAGTTCTTC
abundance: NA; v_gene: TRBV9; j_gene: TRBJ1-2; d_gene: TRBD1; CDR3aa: CASSARQGAPGGYTF; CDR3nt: TGTGCCAGCAGCGCAAGACAGGGGGCGCCCGGAGGCTACACCTTC
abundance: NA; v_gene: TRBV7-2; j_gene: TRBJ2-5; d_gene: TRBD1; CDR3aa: CASSFQGVQETQYF; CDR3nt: TGTGCCAGCAGCTTCCAGGGGGTCCAAGAGACCCAGTACTTC
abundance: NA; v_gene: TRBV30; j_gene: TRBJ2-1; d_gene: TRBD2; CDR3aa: CAWSSGLAGGEQFF; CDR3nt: TGTGCCTGGAGTAGTGGGCTAGCGGGAGGAGAGCAGTTCTTC
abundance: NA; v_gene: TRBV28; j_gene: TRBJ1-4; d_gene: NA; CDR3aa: CASSSTRVSEKLFF; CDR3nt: TGTGCCAGCAGTTCCACCCGGGTCTCTGAAAAACTGTTTTTT
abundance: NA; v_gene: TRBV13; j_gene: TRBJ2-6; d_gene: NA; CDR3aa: CASSPLGGLSGANVLTF; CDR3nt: TGTGCCAGCAGCCCCCTCGGAGGGTTGTCTGGGGCCAACGTCCTGACTTTC
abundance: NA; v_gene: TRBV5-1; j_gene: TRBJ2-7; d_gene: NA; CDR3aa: CASSLGTWSYGEQYF; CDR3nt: TGCGCCAGCAGCCTGGGGACATGGTCCTACGGCGAGCAGTACTTC
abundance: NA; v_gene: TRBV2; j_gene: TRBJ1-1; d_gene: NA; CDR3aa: CASNYPFNTEAFF; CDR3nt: TGTGCCAGCAACTACCCCTTTAACACTGAAGCTTTCTTT
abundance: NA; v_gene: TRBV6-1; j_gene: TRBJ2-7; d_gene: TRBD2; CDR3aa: CASSELASGIFSYEQYF; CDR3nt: TGTGCCAGCAGTGAATTGGCTAGCGGCATTTTCTCCTACGAGCAGTACTTC
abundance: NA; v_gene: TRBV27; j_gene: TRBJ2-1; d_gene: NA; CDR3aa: CASSFVGSSYNEQFF; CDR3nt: TGTGCCAGCAGTTTCGTCGGGAGCTCCTACAATGAGCAGTTCTTC
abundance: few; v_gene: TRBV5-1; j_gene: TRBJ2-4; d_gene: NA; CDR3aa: CASSNTGALSF; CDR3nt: TGCGCCAGCAGCAACACAGGCGCGCTGTCCTTC
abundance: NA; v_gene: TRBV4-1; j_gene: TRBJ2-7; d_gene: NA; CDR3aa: CASSQESLTNYEQYF; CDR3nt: TGCGCCAGCAGCCAAGAGTCCCTGACAAACTACGAGCAGTACTTC
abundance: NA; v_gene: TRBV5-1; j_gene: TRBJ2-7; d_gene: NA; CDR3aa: CASSPGIAYEQYF; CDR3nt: TGCGCCAGCAGCCCGGGAATAGCCTACGAGCAGTACTTC
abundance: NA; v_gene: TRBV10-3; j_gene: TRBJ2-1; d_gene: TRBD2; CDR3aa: CAISESTGVPSGSSVFF; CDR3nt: TGTGCCATCAGTGAGTCGACCGGGGTTCCTAGCGGGAGTAGTGTGTTCTTC
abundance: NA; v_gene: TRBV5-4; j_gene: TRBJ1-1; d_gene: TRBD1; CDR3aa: CASNSGQDNTEAFF; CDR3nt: TGTGCCAGCAACTCAGGACAGGACAACACTGAAGCTTTCTTT
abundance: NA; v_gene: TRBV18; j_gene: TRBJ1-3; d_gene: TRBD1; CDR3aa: CASSPNSGTGKNTIYF; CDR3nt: TGTGCCAGCTCACCTAACTCCGGGACAGGAAAAAACACCATATATTTT
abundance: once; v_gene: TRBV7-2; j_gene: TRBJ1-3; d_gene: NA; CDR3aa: CASSPVRSGNTIYF; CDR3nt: TGTGCCAGCAGCCCAGTTCGCTCTGGAAACACCATATATTTT
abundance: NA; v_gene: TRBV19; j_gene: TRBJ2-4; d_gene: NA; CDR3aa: CASSDRAAGINIQYF; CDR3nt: TGTGCCAGTAGTGATAGGGCGGCGGGCATAAACATTCAGTACTTC
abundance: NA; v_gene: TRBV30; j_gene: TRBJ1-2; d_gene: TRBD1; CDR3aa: CAWSPGTGRVGYTF; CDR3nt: TGTGCCTGGAGCCCCGGGACAGGGAGGGTTGGCTACACCTTC
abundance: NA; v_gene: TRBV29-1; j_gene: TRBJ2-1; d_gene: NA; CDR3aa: CSVEGRGTRAYNEQFF; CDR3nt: TGCAGCGTTGAGGGGCGGGGCACCAGAGCCTACAATGAGCAGTTCTTC
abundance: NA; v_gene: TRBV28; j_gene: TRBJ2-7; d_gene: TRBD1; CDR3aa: CASTEKRQGRYEQYF; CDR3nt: TGTGCCAGCACCGAAAAGAGACAGGGGAGGTACGAGCAGTACTTC
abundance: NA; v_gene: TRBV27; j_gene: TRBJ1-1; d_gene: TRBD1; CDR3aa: CASSSGTGGGSKAFF; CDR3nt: TGTGCCAGCAGTTCCGGGACAGGGGGCGGCTCGAAAGCTTTCTTT
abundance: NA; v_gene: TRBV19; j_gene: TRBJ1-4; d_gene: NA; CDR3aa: CASRQGLNEKLFF; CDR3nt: TGTGCCAGTAGACAGGGTCTTAATGAAAAACTGTTTTTT